A selection of T cell receptor beta chains follows, all from one sample in a study of vaccination and CD4 T cells after COVID-19. TCRdb reanalysed the PCR reads using MiXCR and keeps one entry per CDR3 protein. The sample includes fewer than 25,000 distinct CDR3 sequences, 48% of them seen just once. Their target antigens are unknown. Sequencing input: CD4+ T cells from blood, cultured in vitro. Source of these receptors: a human donor who had recovered from COVID-19. Each CDR3 is given without its conserved first and last residue.

J | V | length | CDR3
TRBJ2-7 | TRBV2 | 12 | ASSEEGASYEQY
TRBJ1-1 | TRBV5-4 | 13 | ASRDRQRESTEAF
TRBJ2-2 | TRBV10-3 | 13 | AISERTGNTGELF
TRBJ1-5 | TRBV18 | 13 | ASSQSGTPNQPQH
TRBJ1-1 | TRBV7-2 | 12 | ASSLRGLNTEAF
TRBJ2-1 | TRBV7-2 | 13 | ASSQVRGTYNEQF
TRBJ1-1 | TRBV19 | 12 | ATLRTGGNTEAF
TRBJ2-5 | TRBV11-2 | 12 | ASSSRDGTETQY
TRBJ1-1 | TRBV20-1 | 13 | SAPLSGGQLREAF
TRBJ1-5 | TRBV2 | 14 | ASSPNVRQWNQPQH
TRBJ2-2 | TRBV6-5 | 14 | ASSYTDRGGTGELF
TRBJ2-7 | TRBV12-3/TRBV12-4 | 13 | ASSSQSASSYEQY
TRBJ1-6 | TRBV30 | 11 | AWSVQGAAPLH
TRBJ2-3 | TRBV6-5 | 12 | ASSSGALADTQY
TRBJ1-2 | TRBV19 | 11 | ASSIVQGYGYT
TRBJ2-5 | TRBV7-2 | 12 | ASSLQGAAETQY
TRBJ1-3 | TRBV28 | 12 | ASSLGNPGNTIY
TRBJ1-1 | TRBV7-3 | 12 | ASTPGQAYTEAF
TRBJ2-3 | TRBV6-2/TRBV6-3 | 13 | ANNFTLYSNFTQY
TRBJ2-5 | TRBV5-4 | 12 | ASSTIGSLTAQY
TRBJ2-7 | TRBV18 | 12 | ASSPAGGAYEQY
TRBJ2-1 | TRBV20-1 | 15 | SARVASGSHAYNEQF
TRBJ2-1 | TRBV7-2 | 11 | ASSFRRLSEQF
TRBJ2-7 | TRBV30 | 12 | AWSVQSGTDEQY
TRBJ2-7 | TRBV5-1 | 11 | ASSLTSTYEQY
TRBJ1-3 | TRBV7-2 | 13 | ASSLQAYSGNTIY
TRBJ1-2 | TRBV30 | 12 | AWSTINRAYGYT
TRBJ2-7 | TRBV20-1 | 14 | SARGRRQASSYEQY
TRBJ2-2 | TRBV12-3/TRBV12-4 | 15 | ASRGAPSLKNTGELF
TRBJ2-3 | TRBV20-1 | 13 | SARDPSRFADTQY
TRBJ2-4 | TRBV5-1 | 14 | ASSSPAEGAKNIQY
TRBJ1-1 | TRBV2 | 11 | ASSGLDGTEAF
TRBJ1-4 | TRBV7-2 | 11 | ATREFKNEKLF
TRBJ2-1 | TRBV6-1 | 13 | ASRVLTSGRGEQF
TRBJ2-1 | TRBV20-1 | 11 | SASRGGYNEQF
TRBJ1-3 | TRBV24-1 | 14 | TTSDPTGGAGNTIY
TRBJ1-2 | TRBV6-1 | 12 | ASSVGRGNYGYT
TRBJ2-5 | TRBV28 | 14 | ASSLARTGGLGGQY
TRBJ2-3 | TRBV7-7 | 12 | ASSRFLGTDTQY
TRBJ1-1 | TRBV7-8 | 13 | ASSLGLTENTEAF